This T cell receptor beta chain was sequenced for a study of Graves' ophthalmopathy and Graves' hyperthyroidism. Study background: Hyperthyroidism counted as stable given no ophthalmopathy within 18 months of follow-up. Study-level findings and limits: Detected in blood as well were most expanded thyroid clonotypes with frequency above 0.001.

This clonotype was seen ten or more times. Its antigen is unknown. Amplification targeted the TCR beta CDR3 regions, with RNA transcripts as the source material. HTBI primers served in a first-round RT-PCR, which a second-round multiplex PCR followed. TCRdb called the multiplex PCR reads again in MiXCR, with one record for every CDR3 protein. This sample has roughly 1.1 million distinct CDR3 sequences; about 38% occur once, and the top ten carry around 10%. The CDR3 runs 15 residues. Between the trimmed V and J ends, which lost 1 base and 5 bases, there was a span of 11 bases. CDR1 is LNHNV and CDR2 is YYDKDF in the germline V gene (reference sequence). Researchers turned away patients with other autoimmune diseases, uncontrolled infections, pregnancy or lactation.

This rearrangement joins TRBV15 to TRBJ1-4, with a tentative D call TRBD1 (6 bases). This TCR was recovered from an adult man with Graves' hyperthyroidism. Sequenced sample: peripheral blood or thyroid tissue (not recorded which). CDR3 DNA sequence: TGTGCCACCAGCAGAGTGGGGGGCAGGAATGAAAAACTGTTTTTT. It is translated as CATSRVGGRNEKLFF. The full variable domain, completed using reference TRBV15 and TRBJ1-4, is DAMVIQNPRYQVTQFGKPVTLSCSQTLNHNVMYWYQQKSSQAPKLLFHYYDKDFNNEADTPDNFQSRRPNTSFCFLDIRSPGLGDTAMYLCATSRVGGRNEKLFFGSGTQLSVL.